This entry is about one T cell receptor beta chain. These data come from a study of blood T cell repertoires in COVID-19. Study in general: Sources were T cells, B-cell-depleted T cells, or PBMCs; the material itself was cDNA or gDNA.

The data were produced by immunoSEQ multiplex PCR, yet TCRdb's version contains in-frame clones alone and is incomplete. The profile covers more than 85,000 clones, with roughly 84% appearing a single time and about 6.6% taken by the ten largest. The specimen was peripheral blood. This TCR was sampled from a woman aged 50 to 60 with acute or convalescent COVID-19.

The DNA of the CDR3 is TGTGCCAGCCGTTTGGGCGGGCGCCGCTACGAGCAGTACTTC. Translated: CASRLGGRRYEQYF. The chain links TRBV11-2 to TRBJ2-7, with D possibly TRBD2 on 5 matching bases. Germline V gives CDR1 SGHAT, CDR2 FQNNGV. Deletions cut 8 bases from V and 3 bases from J, with 17 bases between. The CDR3 totals 14 residues.